A selection of T cell receptor beta chains follows, all from one sample in a study of T cell repertoires in cytomegalovirus infection. Their cognate antigens are unknown. TCRdb recomputed calls from the reads with MiXCR, one row per CDR3 protein. The sample includes approximately 770,000 distinct CDR3 sequences, approximately 32% of them seen just once. The material sequenced was cultured CD8+ T cells from PBMCs, taken from culture after CMV antigen stimulation. The origin of the receptors is a human donor in good health (CMV status not recorded). Some clones in this sample may be carry-over from other donors' samples. The CDR3 runs from the conserved cysteine through the conserved F or W.

J,length,V,CDR3
TRBJ1-2,15,TRBV4-3,CASSQERTTNYGYTF
TRBJ2-1,13,TRBV25-1,CASSDQDRNEQFF
TRBJ2-3,13,TRBV27,CASSKPGRDTQYF
TRBJ2-5,16,TRBV6-2/TRBV6-3,CASSRRGATFQETQYF
TRBJ2-5,14,TRBV6-1,CAGGTGWRQETQYF
TRBJ2-1,16,TRBV5-1,CASSGWTGSSYNEQFF
TRBJ1-2,18,TRBV27,CASSPLGGAPSFRDGYTF
TRBJ1-1,15,TRBV12-3/TRBV12-4,CASTSPVNSVGEAFF
TRBJ1-5,17,TRBV6-1,CASSEEVVNLVFQPQHF
TRBJ1-2,14,TRBV19,CASRPSGQGYGYTF
TRBJ1-1,13,TRBV27,CASRETGLTEAFF
TRBJ1-1,12,TRBV11-2,CASSLLPPEAFF
TRBJ2-1,15,TRBV7-3,CASSLEGASGDEQFF
TRBJ2-1,14,TRBV20-1,CSGKGTVIRNEQFF
TRBJ2-5,15,TRBV7-7,CASSHAGREEETQYF
TRBJ1-1,12,TRBV19,CASSPQFTEAFF
TRBJ1-2,15,TRBV12-3/TRBV12-4,CASSLHTGTGAGYTF
TRBJ2-2,14,TRBV27,CASSLFNRVGELFF
TRBJ2-2,15,TRBV6-5,CASSYGTGVTGELFF
TRBJ1-5,16,TRBV19,CASSISLDNGNQPQHF
TRBJ2-1,16,TRBV6-1,CASSEETGTTYNEQFF
TRBJ2-3,16,TRBV7-8,CASSLAPGNLRDTQYF
TRBJ2-1,15,TRBV7-2,CASSSGAGGRDEQFF
TRBJ1-1,15,TRBV7-3,CASSLIRQLNTEAFF
TRBJ2-1,15,TRBV7-3,CASSLRSSRGNEQFF
TRBJ1-1,15,TRBV11-2,CASSRRDYRDTEAFF
TRBJ2-2,15,TRBV6-2/TRBV6-3,CASSYSTTIAGELFF
TRBJ2-1,15,TRBV19,CASSILRDRVNEQFF
TRBJ1-1,15,TRBV7-8,CASSLTGGIGTEAFF
TRBJ1-4,14,TRBV5-1,CASSWGSTNEKLFF
TRBJ2-3,21,TRBV4-1,CASSQDGPLAGHPTSTDTQYF
TRBJ1-6,14,TRBV12-3/TRBV12-4,CASSLRKGNSPLHF
TRBJ2-3,19,TRBV10-3,CAIRKLADGGGGAKDTQYF
TRBJ1-1,15,TRBV29-1,CSVDSQDDVNTEAFF
TRBJ1-4,11,TRBV5-4,CASSFGGKLFF
TRBJ1-3,13,TRBV28,CASSPQLGNTIYF
TRBJ2-1,21,TRBV6-6,CASSGSGTSGGASGSYNEQFF
TRBJ1-4,18,TRBV28,CASSFDGPLETYNEKLFF
TRBJ2-1,15,TRBV29-1,CSVDQGQKGHNEQFF
TRBJ2-1,13,TRBV11-2,CASSLNFWLEQFF
TRBJ2-6,19,TRBV29-1,CSVEEWHYHGGSGANVLTF
TRBJ2-5,14,TRBV12-3/TRBV12-4,CASSRTGGTETQYF
TRBJ2-7,11,TRBV5-5,CASTTSYEQYF
TRBJ2-1,15,TRBV20-1,CSASGRTSGATEQFF
TRBJ1-1,15,TRBV19,CASSIVWDTYTEAFF
TRBJ1-2,15,TRBV6-2/TRBV6-3,CASSLRQAHNYGYTF
TRBJ1-2,16,TRBV19,CASSIGEVELNYGYTF
TRBJ1-2,14,TRBV29-1,CSVEAPGGSYGYTF
TRBJ1-4,15,TRBV27,CASSLGSGLGEKLFF
TRBJ2-5,14,TRBV6-2/TRBV6-3,CATGQVQIWETQYF
TRBJ2-1,16,TRBV27,CASSLRPEGSYNEQFF
TRBJ2-3,15,TRBV12-3/TRBV12-4,CASRPLGGWTDTQYF
TRBJ1-5,18,TRBV19,CASSRIRDTSPSNQPQHF
TRBJ1-1,15,TRBV19,CASTGPTNRGSEAFF
TRBJ2-2,19,TRBV11-2,CASSPLAGTGYWDTGELFF
TRBJ1-6,14,TRBV12-5,CASAPEEELSPLHF
TRBJ2-7,12,TRBV7-6,CASEGTLGEQYF
TRBJ2-3,14,TRBV11-2,CASSLEAGEDTQYF
TRBJ1-2,13,TRBV6-1,CASGVGLNYGYTF
TRBJ2-3,16,TRBV2,CASSERQGGRTDTQYF